This T cell receptor (beta chain) was retrieved from a study of CDR3 diversity in severe acne. As concerns this clonotype: The conserved final phenylalanine or tryptophan is absent from the CDR3, which likely points to a read error. It is unclear where the CDR3 begins or ends on the DNA, so no DNA is shown, and the CDR3 is as TCRdb lists it.

The CDR3 contains 14 residues when both ends are counted. The V gene's germline CDR1 is SGHVT and CDR2 SQSDAQ. TCRdb recomputed calls from the PCR reads with MiXCR, one row per CDR3 protein. The sample lists about 90,000 distinct CDR3 sequences, less than 65% occurring once. The TCR comes from a male donor with severe acne vulgaris. The sequenced sample consisted of blood. The chain uses TRBV7-4 and TRBJ2-3; TRBD2, the table's D call, was not compared with the DNA. The CDR3 region is CASSPHREGLAGYL.